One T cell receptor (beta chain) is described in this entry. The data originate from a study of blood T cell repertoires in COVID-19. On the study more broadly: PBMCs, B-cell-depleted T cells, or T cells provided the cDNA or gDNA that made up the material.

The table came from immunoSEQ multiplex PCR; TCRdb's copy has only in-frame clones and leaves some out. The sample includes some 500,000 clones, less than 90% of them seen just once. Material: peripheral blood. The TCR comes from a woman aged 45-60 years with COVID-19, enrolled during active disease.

The CDR3: CASSLPSVIVHEQYF. The CDR3 region has the DNA TGTGCCAGCTCACTCCCAAGCGTCATAGTCCACGAGCAGTACTTC. The rearrangement joins TRBV18 to TRBJ2-7; D is unresolved. The V and J ends lost 4 bases and 5 bases respectively, with 18 bases between them. Germline CDR1 and CDR2: KGHSH and LQKENI. The CDR3 loop spans 15 amino acids.